Below are 23 T cell receptor beta chains sequenced from a single sample in a study of blood T cell repertoires in COVID-19. Clones were sequenced by immunoSEQ multiplex PCR, and TCRdb holds only the in-frame ones, with some missing. The data show around 150,000 clones, 70% to 90% seen once. The sequenced sample consisted of peripheral blood. The receptors were sampled from a human donor in a cohort sampled during active COVID-19.

The rearrangement joins TRBV18 to TRBJ2-1; 7 nucleotides line up with TRBD2. CDR3 length: 13 amino acids. Trimming removed 2 bases from V and 8 bases from J; junction bases left unmatched: 3. Looked up from germline, CDR1 is KGHSH and CDR2 is LQKENI. The CDR3 is CASSPSGGHEQFF. The CDR3 region has the DNA TGTGCCAGCTCACCATCGGGGGGTCATGAGCAGTTCTTC. Combining the CDR3 with reference TRBV18 and TRBJ2-1 gives the whole variable domain NAGVMQNPRHLVRRRGQEARLRCSPMKGHSHVYWYRQLPEEGLKFMVYLQKENIIDESGMPKERFSAEFPKEGPSILRIQQVVRGDSAAYFCASSPSGGHEQFFGPGTRLTVL.

The chain joins TRBV2 to TRBJ1-5; D might be TRBD1 (5 bases). The CDR3 has 15 amino acids. Trimming cost V 7 bases and J 0 bases, with 13 bases left between them. Germline loops: CDR1 SNHLY, CDR2 FYNNEI. The CDR3 is CASTPGHPSNQPQHF. CDR3 DNA: TGTGCCAGCACCCCCGGACACCCTAGCAATCAGCCCCAGCATTTT. Variable domain in full (rest from reference TRBV2 and TRBJ1-5): EPEVTQTPSHQVTQMGQEVILRCVPISNHLYFYWYRQILGQKVEFLVSFYNNEISEKSEIFDDQFSVERPDGSNFTLKIRSTKLEDSAMYFCASTPGHPSNQPQHFGDGTRLSIL.

This chain connects TRBV6-5 to TRBJ2-1, with 7 bases that match TRBD2. CDR1 and CDR2 from the germline V gene are MNHEY and SVGAGI. The trim removed 8 bases at V and 6 bases at J, leaving 7 bases unmatched. The CDR3 totals 13 residues. CDR3 amino acids: CASLSGGSNEQFF. Written as DNA, the CDR3 is TGTGCCAGCCTGTCGGGGGGAAGCAATGAGCAGTTCTTC.

The chain combines TRBV6-5 with TRBJ2-7, with D unresolved. The CDR3 contains 14 residues. Trimming cost V 6 bases and J 6 bases, with 18 bases left between them. Germline V gives CDR1 MNHEY, CDR2 SVGAGI. CDR3 coding DNA: TGTGCCAGCAGCGTACTCGGGTCTGCCGGCGAGCAGTACTTC. The encoded protein is CASSVLGSAGEQYF.

On this clone: Sequence at one end of the junction differs from germline and may be a read error. This chain links TRBV29-1 with TRBJ1-5; D is unresolved. The CDR3 covers 13 residues. Germline CDR1 SQVTM, CDR2 ANQGSEA. The DNA of the CDR3 is TGCAGCGTTCAGACCCCACCAAATCAGGCCCAGCATTTT. This codes for CSVQTPPNQAQHF.

This clone was counted ten times or more. The chain employs TRBV6-6 and TRBJ1-2; the match to TRBD1 covers 7 bases. Germline V gene lookup returns CDR1 MNHNY and CDR2 SVGAGI (reference sequence). The CDR3 is 13 residues long. J was trimmed by 8 bases and V by 8 bases; bases with no gene match: 11. The CDR3 DNA reads as TGTGCCAGCCGACAGGGTTCTCTGGGGGGCTACACCTTC. Protein sequence: CASRQGSLGGYTF.

This chain connects TRBV3-1 (or the pseudogene TRBV3-2) to TRBJ1-3, with a tentative D call TRBD1 (5 bases). The CDR3 length is 15 residues. Germline lookup yields CDR1 LGHDT and CDR2 YNNKEL (reference sequence). Trimming shortened V by 3 bases and J by 0 bases, and 9 bases separated the two germline ends. This chain's CDR3 is CASSQNTGSGNTIYF. The CDR3 DNA reads TGTGCCAGCAGCCAGAATACAGGCTCTGGAAACACCATATATTTT.

The chain recombines TRBV27 with TRBJ1-4, with TRBD1 as a possible D gene (6 bases). CDR3 length: 17 residues. Germline-derived CDR1 and CDR2 are MNHEY and SMNVEV (reference sequence). The germline V and J ends were trimmed by 0 bases and 8 bases, with 19 bases remaining between them. In nucleotides, the CDR3 is TGTGCCAGCAGTTTATCCGGTCCGGGCAGGGGATACGAAAAACTGTTTTTT. Protein: CASSLSGPGRGYEKLFF.

V gene TRBV3-1 (or the pseudogene TRBV3-2) combines with J gene TRBJ2-6, with no clear D. CDR3 size: 16 residues. V was pared by 1 base and J by 4 bases, with 11 bases between. Germline-derived CDR1 and CDR2 are LGHDT and YNNKEL (reference sequence). The CDR3 loop is CASSQARSSGANVLTF. CDR3 bases: TGTGCCAGCAGCCAAGCCCGAAGCTCCGGGGCCAACGTCCTGACTTTC.

This chain links TRBV6-6 with TRBJ1-5, with D perhaps TRBD1 (6 bases). Looked up from germline, CDR1 is MNHNY and CDR2 is SVGAGI (reference sequence). The germline V and J ends were trimmed by 6 bases and 3 bases, with 9 bases remaining between them. This CDR3 is built from 13 residues. The CDR3: CASRQGSNQPQHF. As DNA, the CDR3 is TGTGCCAGCAGGCAGGGGTCCAATCAGCCCCAGCATTTT.

The CDR3 is CASSSAQQDTQYF. The CDR3, as DNA: TGTGCCAGTAGTTCTGCACAACAAGATACGCAGTATTTT. The chain is built from TRBV19 and TRBJ2-3; D is uncertain. Germline loops: CDR1 LNHDA, CDR2 SQIVND (reference sequence). V was shortened by 5 bases and J by 5 bases, with 11 bases between the two germline ends. The CDR3 runs to 13 residues.

This CDR3 is CASKIALSGNTIYF. Here the CDR3 DNA reads TGTGCCAGCAAGATAGCTCTCTCTGGAAACACCATATATTTT. V and J are TRBV6-5 and TRBJ1-3; D gene ambiguous. The germline gives CDR1 MNHEY, CDR2 SVGAGI. This CDR3 has 14 amino acids. V was pared by 7 bases and J by 0 bases, with 10 bases between.

This clone was recorded once. The rearrangement joins TRBV15 to TRBJ2-3; 10 bases align to TRBD2. Germline CDR1 reads LNHNV; CDR2 reads YYDKDF (reference sequence). This CDR3 is built from 18 residues. Trimming removed 1 base from V and 2 bases from J; junction bases left unmatched: 9. In nucleotides, the CDR3 is TGTGCCACCAGCAGAGTCCCTCGGACTAGCGGAAACACAGATACGCAGTATTTT. Its translation is CATSRVPRTSGNTDTQYF.

CDR3 in DNA: TGTGCCAGCAGCCCGCTGGCGGGAGCAGATACGCAGTATTTT. Translated, it gives CASSPLAGADTQYF. The chain employs TRBV7-3 and TRBJ2-3, with 7 bases fitting TRBD2. This CDR3 region has 14 residues. J was trimmed by 4 bases and V by 5 bases; bases with no gene match: 6. Germline lookup yields CDR1 SGHTA and CDR2 FQGTGA.

The chain is built from TRBV28 and TRBJ1-1; D unclear. The CDR3 length is 12 residues. Germline lookup yields CDR1 MDHEN and CDR2 SYDVKM. Trimming pared 3 bases from V and 11 bases from J, leaving 13 bases between. CDR3 in DNA: TGTGCCAGCAGTTTGTACCCCAGCGCGGCTTTCTTT. It encodes CASSLYPSAAFF.

The chain uses TRBV25-1 and TRBJ1-2; the D gene is possibly TRBD1 (6 bases). Trimming removed 2 bases from V and 5 bases from J, with 6 bases in between. CDR3 size: 12 residues. CDR1 and CDR2 from the germline V gene are MGHDK and SYGVNS. The CDR3 bases are TGTGCCAGCAGTGAACAGGGGTATGGCTACACCTTC. This translates into CASSEQGYGYTF.

V usage is TRBV19 and J usage is TRBJ2-5; 7 nucleotides line up with TRBD1. V shed 6 bases and J 5 bases; nucleotides not matched to a gene: 6. The CDR3 covers 13 residues. Germline V gene data show CDR1 as LNHDA and CDR2 as SQIVND (reference sequence). The CDR3 DNA follows: TGTGCCAGTAGGCTGACAGGGACGGAGACCCAGTACTTC. Translated: CASRLTGTETQYF. The variable domain in full, completed from reference TRBV19 and TRBJ2-5, reads DGGITQSPKYLFRKEGQNVTLSCEQNLNHDAMYWYRQDPGQGLRLIYYSQIVNDFQKGDIAEGYSVSREKKESFPLTVTSAQKNPTAFYLCASRLTGTETQYFGPGTRLLVL.

This clone appeared once. CDR3 DNA sequence: TGTGCCACCAGCAGAGATCGGGAGCAGTACTTC. Its translation is CATSRDREQYF. The V call is TRBV15, the J call TRBJ2-7; D uncertain. The CDR3 contains 11 residues. Trimming removed 0 bases at V and 7 bases at J, with 4 bases between. CDR1 and CDR2 from the germline V gene are LNHNV and YYDKDF (reference sequence). Drawing the rest from reference TRBV15 and TRBJ2-7, the complete variable domain is DAMVIQNPRYQVTQFGKPVTLSCSQTLNHNVMYWYQQKSSQAPKLLFHYYDKDFNNEADTPDNFQSRRPNTSFCFLDIRSPGLGDTAMYLCATSRDREQYFGPGTRLTVT.

This clone was seen once. The V gene is TRBV7-2, the J gene TRBJ2-7; D is perhaps TRBD2 (6 bases). The CDR3 has 16 amino acids. Germline lookup yields CDR1 SGHTA and CDR2 FQGNSA. V lost 10 bases and J lost 0, with 22 bases in between. Written as DNA, the CDR3 is TGTGCCATCGATAGCGGAGAGGGAATTGCCTCCTACGAGCAGTACTTC. It is translated as CAIDSGEGIASYEQYF.

The chain joins TRBV6-6 to TRBJ1-5; 7 nucleotides align to TRBD1. The CDR3 covers 16 residues. V dropped 2 bases and J dropped 1; count of bases not matched to a gene: 5. The germline V gene encodes CDR1 MNHNY and CDR2 SVGAGI (reference sequence). The CDR3 DNA reads TGTGCCAGCAGTTACGGAACAGGGGAAAGCAATCAGCCCCAGCATTTT. Amino acid sequence: CASSYGTGESNQPQHF.

This clone was picked up a small number of times. CDR3 region: CASAGTGLMNTEAFF. The DNA for the CDR3 is TGTGCCTCCGCAGGGACAGGCCTAATGAACACTGAAGCTTTCTTT. V is TRBV5-3 and J is TRBJ1-1; 8 nucleotides agree with TRBD1. TRBV5-3 is assigned to the ORF class and has an uncertain function. The CDR3 runs 15 residues. Germline trimming cut 10 bases from V and 0 bases from J; bases unmatched to any gene: 11.

CDR3 sequence: CASRPDRRGEAFF. CDR3 in DNA: TGTGCCAGCAGACCCGACCGTCGGGGGGAAGCTTTCTTT. This chain links TRBV6-5 with TRBJ1-1, with TRBD1 as a possible D gene (5 bases). CDR1 MNHEY and CDR2 SVGAGI come from the germline V gene. Trimming cost V 6 bases and J 8 bases, with 16 bases left between them. The CDR3 has 13 residues.

The genes are TRBV2 and TRBJ1-5; 7 bases match TRBD1. The V gene's germline CDR1 is SNHLY and CDR2 FYNNEI. The CDR3 has 12 residues. The V gene end was trimmed by 8 bases and the J gene end by 6 bases; junction bases not matched to a gene: 4. In DNA form, the CDR3 reads TGTGCCAGCCAGGGGGATGGTCAGCCCCAGCATTTT. As protein: CASQGDGQPQHF.